A selection of T cell receptor beta chains follows, all from one sample in a study of early T cells in non-severe SARS-CoV-2 infection. TCRdb called the 5' RACE reads again in MiXCR, with one record for every CDR3 protein. The data contain tens of thousands of distinct CDR3 sequences, about 5.3% of them seen just once; the ten biggest clones take up more than 20%. The specimen sequenced was whole blood. The receptors originated from an adult who was a healthcare worker with PCR-confirmed SARS-CoV-2 infection or an uninfected control (not recorded which). Each CDR3 is given with its conserved first and last residue. A D gene is named only where the DNA matches it firmly. Clone sizes are given selectively: once, few, many, or a class where the clone is expanded.

>TRBV12-3/TRBV12-4|TRBJ2-3|few|-
TGTGCCAGCAGTCTAGGACAGTCCCCAAGCACAGATACGCAGTATTTT
CASSLGQSPSTDTQYF
>TRBV5-1|TRBJ2-7|-|TRBD2
TGCGCCAGCAGCTTGACTAGCGCCAACTACGAGCAGTACTTC
CASSLTSANYEQYF
>TRBV7-9|TRBJ2-1|many|TRBD2
TGTGCCAGCAGCGCAACTAGCGGGAGGGATGAGCAGTTCTTC
CASSATSGRDEQFF
>TRBV30|TRBJ2-1|-|TRBD2
TGTGCCTGGAGTCAAACTAGCGATGAGCAGTTCTTC
CAWSQTSDEQFF
>TRBV28|TRBJ2-2|few|TRBD1
TGTGCCATCATCGGACAGGGAAGCACCGGGGAGCTGTTTTTT
CAIIGQGSTGELFF
>TRBV6-6|TRBJ2-1|many|TRBD2
TGTGCCAGCAGGCTAGCGGGGGTTAACAATGAGCAGTTCTTC
CASRLAGVNNEQFF
>TRBV11-2|TRBJ2-1|many|TRBD2
TGTGCCAGCAGCTTAGCGGCGGGGGTGTACAATGAGCAGTTCTTC
CASSLAAGVYNEQFF
>TRBV24-1|TRBJ1-2|few|TRBD1
TGTGCCACCAGTGATTGGGCCACAGGGGACTACACCTTC
CATSDWATGDYTF
>TRBV3-1|TRBJ1-1|many|-
TGTGCCAGCAGCCAAGGCACTGAAGCTTTCTTT
CASSQGTEAFF
>TRBV7-2|TRBJ1-2|many|-
TGTGCCAGCAGCTTAGTGCCACAGAATTCTAACTATGGCTACACCTTC
CASSLVPQNSNYGYTF
>TRBV6-6|TRBJ2-5|many|-
TGTGCCAGCAGTTACAGAAACAGGGACGGGGAGACCCAGTACTTC
CASSYRNRDGETQYF
>TRBV12-3/TRBV12-4|TRBJ2-2|-|TRBD2
TGTGCCAGCAGAGCTAGCGGGAGGAAGGGGACCGGGGAGCTGTTTTTT
CASRASGRKGTGELFF
>TRBV29-1|TRBJ2-1|medium-sized|-
TGCAGCGTTGTGGTTAGTGACTACAATGAGCAGTTCTTC
CSVVVSDYNEQFF
>TRBV19|TRBJ1-2|many|-
TGTGCCAGTAGTATAGTAGGGCAGCTGAACTATGGCTACACCTTC
CASSIVGQLNYGYTF
>TRBV20-1|TRBJ2-7|many|-
TGCAGTGCTACCGGGGGAGCCTACGAGCAGTACTTC
CSATGGAYEQYF
>TRBV4-2|TRBJ2-6|many|-
TGTGCCAGCAGCCAAGATGAGAGCTCTGGGGCCAACGTCCTGACTTTC
CASSQDESSGANVLTF
>TRBV7-9|TRBJ2-3|-|-
TGTGCCAGCAGCAGCCTCGGTACGCAGTATTTT
CASSSLGTQYF
>TRBV9|TRBJ2-1|many|-
TGTGCCAGCAGCGTAGCGAGGGACTTCTACAATGAGCAGTTCTTC
CASSVARDFYNEQFF
>TRBV7-2|TRBJ2-1|few|-
TGTGCCAGCAGCTTCACGGGTAATGAGCAGTTCTTC
CASSFTGNEQFF
>TRBV7-9|TRBJ1-4|many|-
TGTGCCAGCAGCTTTGGAGGAGGGGATGAAAAACTGTTTTTT
CASSFGGGDEKLFF
>TRBV29-1|TRBJ2-5|many|-
TGCAGCGTTGAGACGGACATTCTCGAGACCCAGTACTTC
CSVETDILETQYF
>TRBV7-9|TRBJ2-7|-|-
TGTGCCAGCAGCCCAAGCCATGGAGGGGAGCAGTACTTC
CASSPSHGGEQYF
>TRBV2|TRBJ1-2|few|-
TGTGCCAGCCAACGGGGAGTCTATGGCTACACCTTC
CASQRGVYGYTF
>TRBV12-3/TRBV12-4|TRBJ2-1|few|TRBD2
TGTGCCAGCAGTCCCGGACTAGCGGCTCTGGGGAATGAGCAGTTCTTC
CASSPGLAALGNEQFF
>TRBV7-2|TRBJ1-2|many|TRBD1
TGTGCCAGCAGCAAACCGGGACAGGGGGCGTCCGGCTACACCTTC
CASSKPGQGASGYTF
>TRBV11-1|TRBJ2-5|few|-
TGTGCCAGCAGTCTCATCACAGGGAGACAAGAGACCCAGTACTTC
CASSLITGRQETQYF
>TRBV12-3/TRBV12-4|TRBJ2-2|many|TRBD1
TGTGCCAGCCAGGACAGGGGGGGATACACCGGGGAGCTGTTTTTT
CASQDRGGYTGELFF
>TRBV27|TRBJ1-1|many|TRBD1
TGTGCCAGCAGTTGGGCAGGGGGCGGCACTGAAGCTTTCTTT
CASSWAGGGTEAFF
>TRBV5-6|TRBJ1-1|many|TRBD1
TGTGCCAGCAGCTGGGGACAGTTGAACACTGAAGCTTTCTTT
CASSWGQLNTEAFF
>TRBV7-9|TRBJ2-5|-|-
TGTGCCAGCAGCGCCCAAGAGACCCAGTACTTC
CASSAQETQYF
>TRBV12-3/TRBV12-4|TRBJ2-7|few|-
TGTGCCAGCAGTTTAGGTGGAGGACTTATCCCCTACGAGCAGTACTTC
CASSLGGGLIPYEQYF